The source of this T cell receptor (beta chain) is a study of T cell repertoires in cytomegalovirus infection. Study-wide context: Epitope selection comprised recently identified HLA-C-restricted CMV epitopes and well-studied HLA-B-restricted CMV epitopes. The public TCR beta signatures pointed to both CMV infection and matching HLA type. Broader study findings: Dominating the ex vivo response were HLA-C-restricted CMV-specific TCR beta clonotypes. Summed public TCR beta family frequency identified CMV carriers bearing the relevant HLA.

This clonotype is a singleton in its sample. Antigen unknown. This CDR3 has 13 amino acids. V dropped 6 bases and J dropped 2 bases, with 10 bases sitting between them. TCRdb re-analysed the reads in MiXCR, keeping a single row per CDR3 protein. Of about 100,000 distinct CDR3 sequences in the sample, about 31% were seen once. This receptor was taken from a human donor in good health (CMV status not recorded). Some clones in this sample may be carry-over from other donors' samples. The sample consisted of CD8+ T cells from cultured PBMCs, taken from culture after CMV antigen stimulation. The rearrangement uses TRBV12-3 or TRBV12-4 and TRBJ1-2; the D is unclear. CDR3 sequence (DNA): TGTGCCAGCAGCCCTCAGATGAACTATGGCTACACCTTC. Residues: CASSPQMNYGYTF.